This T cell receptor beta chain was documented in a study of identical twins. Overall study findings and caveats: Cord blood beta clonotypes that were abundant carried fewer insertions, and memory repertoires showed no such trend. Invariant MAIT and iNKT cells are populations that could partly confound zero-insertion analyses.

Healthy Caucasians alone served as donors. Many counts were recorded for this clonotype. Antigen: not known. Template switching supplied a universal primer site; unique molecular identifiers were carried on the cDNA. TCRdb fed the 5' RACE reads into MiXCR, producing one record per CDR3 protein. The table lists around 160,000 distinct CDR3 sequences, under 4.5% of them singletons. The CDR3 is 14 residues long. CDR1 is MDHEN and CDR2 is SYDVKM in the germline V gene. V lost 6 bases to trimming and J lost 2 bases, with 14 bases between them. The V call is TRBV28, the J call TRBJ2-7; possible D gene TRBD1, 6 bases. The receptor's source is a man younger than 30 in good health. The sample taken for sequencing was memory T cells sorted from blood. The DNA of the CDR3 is TGTGCCAGCAGGAGCAGGGGACGGCCCTACGAGCAGTACTTC. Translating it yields CASRSRGRPYEQYF.